This entry lists 16 T cell receptor beta chains sequenced from one sample in a study of T-cell reconstitution after alpha-beta-depleted transplantation in children. Unique molecular identifiers were incorporated when the TCRbeta library was constructed. A single record per CDR3 protein comes from TCRdb applying MiXCR to the PCR reads. The sample consists of about 340,000 distinct CDR3 sequences, roughly 17% of them appearing once. The specimen was PBMCs, mostly from graft donor cells, collected 360 days after TCRalphabeta/CD19-depleted stem cell transplant. These receptors were obtained from a male patient aged 2 to 9 who had a stem cell transplant for acute lymphoblastic leukemia, so the T cells may come from the graft donor.

The rearrangement links TRBV4-2 to TRBJ2-7, with a tentative D call TRBD1 (6 bases). The V end lost 1 base, the J end lost 3 bases, and 16 bases lay between the germline ends. The CDR3 runs 16 residues. Per the germline V gene, CDR1 is LGHNA and CDR2 is YNFKEQ. CDR3 DNA: TGTGCCAGCAGCCAAGTAGCGCAGGGGCGACGCTACGAGCAGTACTTC. This gives the protein CASSQVAQGRRYEQYF.

This clonotype was found a few times. The V gene is TRBV12-3 or TRBV12-4, the J gene TRBJ2-3; D unresolved. This CDR3 comprises 14 residues. V was clipped by 8 bases and J by 4 bases, with 16 bases between them. CDR3 DNA sequence: TGTGCCAGCCGGACCGACGCACTCGCAGATACGCAGTATTTT. Amino acids: CASRTDALADTQYF.

This chain joins TRBV4-3 and TRBJ2-7; 8 positions agree with TRBD1. The CDR3 length is 15 residues. V lost 2 bases to trimming and J lost 1 base; unmatched junction nucleotides: 4. CDR1 and CDR2 (germline): LGHNA, YSLEER. CDR3 loop: CASSQWQGASYEQYF. The CDR3 DNA is TGCGCCAGCAGCCAATGGCAGGGGGCTTCCTACGAGCAGTACTTC.

This clonotype was seen more than once but under ten times. The chain recombines TRBV18 with TRBJ2-1, with 7 bases that match TRBD2. Germline trimming cut 2 bases from V and 2 bases from J; bases unmatched to any gene: 3. This CDR3 spans 15 amino acids. Germline assignment: CDR1 KGHSH and CDR2 LQKENI. CDR3 loop: CASSPGRDAYNEQFF. The CDR3 region has the DNA TGTGCCAGCTCACCAGGGAGGGATGCCTACAATGAGCAGTTCTTC.

The chain uses TRBV7-3 and TRBJ2-5, with D hard to call. Trimming stripped 5 bases from V and 4 bases from J, with 17 bases between. The CDR3 is 15 residues long. Germline lookup yields CDR1 SGHTA and CDR2 FQGTGA. CDR3 sequence: CASSPGRSLLETQYF. CDR3 DNA: TGTGCCAGCAGCCCGGGCCGGTCCTTGCTAGAGACCCAGTACTTC.

This chain uses TRBV5-1 with TRBJ2-1; tentatively, D is TRBD1 (6 bases). This CDR3 region has 14 residues. The germline V and J ends were trimmed by 3 bases and 9 bases, with 16 bases remaining between them. Germline V gene lookup returns CDR1 SGHRS and CDR2 YFSETQ. CDR3 nucleotide sequence: TGCGCCAGCAGCTCCCTCCCCCAGGGGTCTGAGCAGTTCTTC. The encoded protein is CASSSLPQGSEQFF.

V usage is TRBV7-8 and J usage is TRBJ2-7; 8 bases are shared with TRBD2. V shed 7 bases, J shed 4 bases, and the junction held 6 bases outside the gene matches. Germline assignment: CDR1 SGHVS and CDR2 FQNEAQ. The CDR3 has 13 amino acids. CDR3 sequence (DNA): TGTGCCAGCACCCCGGGAGGGCGGTACGAGCAGTACTTC. Translating it yields CASTPGGRYEQYF.

There are many counts of this clonotype. The chain carries TRBV6-1 and TRBJ2-7, with D maybe TRBD1 (6 bases). The CDR3 spans 13 residues. Germline V lookup: CDR1 MNHNS, CDR2 SASEGT. The V end lost 3 bases, the J end lost 2 bases, and 8 bases lay between the germline ends. Written as DNA, the CDR3 is TGTGCCAGCAGTGAGGACAGAACCTACGAGCAGTACTTC. It specifies CASSEDRTYEQYF.

The gene calls are TRBV4-3 and TRBJ2-7, with D perhaps TRBD1 or TRBD2 (5 bases each). V dropped 0 bases and J dropped 2 bases, with 11 bases sitting between them. CDR3 size: 15 residues. Germline CDR1 LGHNA, CDR2 YSLEER. The CDR3 DNA reads as TGCGCCAGCAGCCAAGATGTGAGGGGTACCTACGAGCAGTACTTC. Its translation is CASSQDVRGTYEQYF.

The J gene is TRBJ2-1, the V gene TRBV14; tentatively, D is TRBD2 (5 bases). The CDR3 contains 16 residues. Trimming cost V 0 bases and J 2 bases, with 11 bases left between them. Looked up from germline, CDR1 is SGHDN and CDR2 is FVKESK. CDR3 bases: TGTGCCAGCAGCCAAGACCAGCGGTTACCCTACAATGAGCAGTTCTTC. Translated: CASSQDQRLPYNEQFF.

The chain joins TRBV29-1 to TRBJ2-7, with TRBD2 matching over 12 bases. The CDR3 totals 17 residues. Losses at the gene ends were 4 bases for V and 0 bases for J; bases not matched to a gene: 10. Germline CDR1 is SQVTM and CDR2 is ANQGSEA. CDR3 residues: CSVVVGWTSGNSYEQYF. In nucleotides, the CDR3 is TGCAGCGTTGTGGTAGGATGGACTAGCGGGAACTCCTACGAGCAGTACTTC.

This clonotype was observed a handful of times. The rearrangement links TRBV2 to TRBJ2-1; 11 bases agree with TRBD2. Germline CDR1 and CDR2: SNHLY and FYNNEI. V was clipped by 7 bases and J by 4 bases; unmatched bases: 3. CDR3 length: 14 residues. CDR3 in amino acids: CASTRTSGYNEQFF. CDR3 bases: TGTGCCAGCACAAGGACTAGCGGGTACAATGAGCAGTTCTTC. Full variable domain (rest looked up from reference TRBV2 and TRBJ2-1): EPEVTQTPSHQVTQMGQEVILRCVPISNHLYFYWYRQILGQKVEFLVSFYNNEISEKSEIFDDQFSVERPDGSNFTLKIRSTKLEDSAMYFCASTRTSGYNEQFFGPGTRLTVL.

Of note for this clonotype: This clone may be a read error of a much larger clone one base away. CDR3 loop: CASSSATYHEQFF. CDR3 DNA: TGTGCCAGCAGTTCCGCAACCTACCATGAGCAGTTCTTC. V is TRBV12-3 or TRBV12-4 and J is TRBJ2-1, with D uncertain. CDR3 length equals 13 residues.

This clonotype was observed a handful of times. One end of the junction is discordant with germline, which a read error may explain. The chain combines TRBV15 with TRBJ1-5, with 10 bases identical to TRBD1. Germline CDR1 is LNHNV and CDR2 is YYDKDF (reference sequence). This CDR3 is built from 17 residues. CDR3 in amino acids: CATSGDGGQGLHQPQHF. In DNA form, the CDR3 reads TGTGCCACCAGCGGAGACGGGGGACAGGGGTTACATCAGCCCCAGCATTTT.

This clonotype was seen only a few times. V usage is TRBV6-5 and J usage is TRBJ2-7; D might be TRBD2 (5 bases). Trimming left V 3 bases short and J 2 bases short, with 8 bases between. This CDR3 has 13 amino acids. CDR1 is MNHEY and CDR2 is SVGAGI in the germline V gene. DNA for the CDR3: TGTGCCAGCAGTTATGGGGAGACCTACGAGCAGTACTTC. Amino acid sequence: CASSYGETYEQYF.

The J gene is TRBJ2-4, the V gene TRBV3-1; the D gene is possibly TRBD1 (5 bases). The germline CDR1 and CDR2 sequences are LGHDT and YNNKEL (reference sequence). CDR3 size: 18 residues. Trimming shortened V by 0 bases and J by 0 bases, and 15 bases separated the two germline ends. The CDR3 reads CASSQDGADRLAKNIQYF. The CDR3 DNA is TGTGCCAGCAGCCAAGATGGGGCGGATCGACTAGCCAAAAACATTCAGTACTTC.